This paragraph reports one TCR beta chain. Different DNA sequences within this sample yield the same CDR3. Using immunoSEQ multiplex PCR, the repertoire was profiled, and TCRdb retains in-frame clones only, with some absent. The sample includes 2 million to 2.5 million clones, under 95% seen only once; the top ten take around 0.4%. This record comes from a study of shared clonotypes between healthy human individuals. The sequence derives from a man younger than 30 in good health. Some clones in this sample may be carry-over from other donors' samples. Sequenced sample: naive CD4+ T cells from PBMCs. Subset described: CD45RA+ positively selected.

As DNA, the CDR3 is TGCGCCAGCAGCTTTGGCCAAGAGACCCAGTACTTC. This encodes CASSFGQETQYF. V gene TRBV5-1 combines with J gene TRBJ2-5; no definite D call. V lost 2 bases and J 1 base, leaving 3 bases between the germline ends. CDR3 size: 12 residues. Germline V CDR1 and CDR2: SGHRS, YFSETQ.